The source of this T cell receptor (beta chain) is a study of blood T cell repertoires in COVID-19. Turning to the study itself: PBMCs, B-cell-depleted T cells, or T cells were the source of the cDNA or gDNA that made up the material.

Germline V CDR1 and CDR2: SNHLY, FYNNEI. The CDR3 spans 16 residues. Trimming shortened V by 8 bases and J by 3 bases, and 20 bases separated the two germline ends. In the authors' workflow: Reference gene primers were amplified, and this amplification served to estimate nucleated cell counts. Sequenced by immunoSEQ multiplex PCR; TCRdb stores in-frame clones only, minus some. That table gives V, J and clone size, and the DNA gave D and trimming. Found here are around 300,000 clones, 80% to 90% of them singletons; the top ten hold 2% to 3%. This clone was seen a single time. V usage is TRBV2 and J usage is TRBJ1-5; tentatively, D is TRBD1 (5 bases). The sequence came from a woman aged 18-30 years who had recovered from COVID-19. Specimen: PBMCs or T cells enriched from blood (not recorded which). CDR3 DNA: TGTGCCAGCGAAGAGAGCAGGGTTGGCGTCAATCAGCCCCAGCATTTT. Protein product: CASEESRVGVNQPQHF.